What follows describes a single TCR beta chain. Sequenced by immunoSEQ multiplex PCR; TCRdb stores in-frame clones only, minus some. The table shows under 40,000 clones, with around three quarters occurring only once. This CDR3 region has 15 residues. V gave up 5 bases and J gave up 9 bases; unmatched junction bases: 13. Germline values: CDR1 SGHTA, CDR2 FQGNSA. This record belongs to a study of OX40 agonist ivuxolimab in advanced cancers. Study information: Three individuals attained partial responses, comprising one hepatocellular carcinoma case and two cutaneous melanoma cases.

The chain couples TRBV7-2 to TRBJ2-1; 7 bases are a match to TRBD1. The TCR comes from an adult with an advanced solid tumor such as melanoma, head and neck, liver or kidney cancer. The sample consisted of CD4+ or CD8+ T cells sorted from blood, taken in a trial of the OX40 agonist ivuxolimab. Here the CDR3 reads CASSPTTGYLGEQFF. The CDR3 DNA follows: TGTGCCAGCAGCCCGACGACAGGGTACCTCGGTGAGCAGTTCTTC.